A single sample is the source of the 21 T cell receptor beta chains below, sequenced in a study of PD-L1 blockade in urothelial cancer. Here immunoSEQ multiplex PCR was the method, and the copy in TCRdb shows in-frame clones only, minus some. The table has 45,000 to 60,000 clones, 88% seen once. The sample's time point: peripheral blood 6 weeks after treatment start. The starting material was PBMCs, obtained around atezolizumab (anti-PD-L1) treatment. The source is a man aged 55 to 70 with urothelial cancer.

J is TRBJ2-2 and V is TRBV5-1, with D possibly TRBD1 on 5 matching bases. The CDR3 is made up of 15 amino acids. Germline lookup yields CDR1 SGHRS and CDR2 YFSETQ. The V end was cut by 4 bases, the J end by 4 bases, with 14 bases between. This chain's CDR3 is CASSLRQTSTGELFF. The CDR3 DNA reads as TGCGCCAGCAGCCTGAGACAGACCAGCACCGGGGAGCTGTTTTTT.

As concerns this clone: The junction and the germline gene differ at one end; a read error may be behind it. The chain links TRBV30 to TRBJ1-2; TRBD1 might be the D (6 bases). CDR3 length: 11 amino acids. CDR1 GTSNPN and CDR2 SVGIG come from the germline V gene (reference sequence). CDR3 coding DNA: TGTGCCTGGAGTGGCCGGGACATCCAACGCTTC. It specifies CAWSGRDIQRF.

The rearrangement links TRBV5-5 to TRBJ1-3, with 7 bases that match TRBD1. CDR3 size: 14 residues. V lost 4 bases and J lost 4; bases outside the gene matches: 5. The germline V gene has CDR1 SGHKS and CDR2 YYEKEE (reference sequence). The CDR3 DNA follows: TGTGCCAGCAGCGGCCCGGGACAGGGAAACACCATATATTTT. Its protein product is CASSGPGQGNTIYF.

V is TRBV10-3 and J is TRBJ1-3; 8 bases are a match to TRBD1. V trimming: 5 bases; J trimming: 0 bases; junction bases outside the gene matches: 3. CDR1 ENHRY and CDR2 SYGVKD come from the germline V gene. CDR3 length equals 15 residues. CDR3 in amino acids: CAISPGTGSGNTIYF. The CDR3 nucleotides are TGTGCCATCAGTCCCGGGACAGGCTCTGGAAACACCATATATTTT.

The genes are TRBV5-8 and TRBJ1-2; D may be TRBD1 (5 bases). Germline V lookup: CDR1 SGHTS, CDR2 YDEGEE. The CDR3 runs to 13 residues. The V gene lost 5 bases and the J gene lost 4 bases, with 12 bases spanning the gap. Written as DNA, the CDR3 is TGTGCCAGCAGTTCAAGACAGACCTATGGCTACACCTTC. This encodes CASSSRQTYGYTF.

This chain's CDR3 is CASSPPGLAGGPGKETQYF. The CDR3 DNA sequence: TGTGCCAGCAGCCCTCCCGGACTAGCGGGAGGGCCCGGGAAAGAGACCCAGTACTTC. The chain carries TRBV7-2 and TRBJ2-5; 15 bases fit TRBD2. V dropped 5 bases and J dropped 3; count of bases not matched to a gene: 13. The V gene's germline CDR1 is SGHTA and CDR2 FQGNSA. The CDR3 spans 19 residues. Looking up the rest from reference TRBV7-2 and TRBJ2-5 gives the full variable domain: GAGVSQSPSNKVTEKGKDVELRCDPISGHTALYWYRQSLGQGLEFLIYFQGNSAPDKSGLPSDRFSAERTGGSVSTLTIQRTQQEDSAVYLCASSPPGLAGGPGKETQYFGPGTRLLVL.

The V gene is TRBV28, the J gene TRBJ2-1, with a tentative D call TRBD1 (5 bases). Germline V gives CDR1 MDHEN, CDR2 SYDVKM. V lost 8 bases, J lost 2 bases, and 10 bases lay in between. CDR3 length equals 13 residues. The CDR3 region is CASLRQTYNEQFF. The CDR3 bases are TGTGCCAGCTTGAGACAGACCTACAATGAGCAGTTCTTC.

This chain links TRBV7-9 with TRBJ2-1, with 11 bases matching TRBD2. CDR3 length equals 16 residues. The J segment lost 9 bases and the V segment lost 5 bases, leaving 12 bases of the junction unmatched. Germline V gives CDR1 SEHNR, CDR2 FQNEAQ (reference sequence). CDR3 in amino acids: CASSQSTSGRGGEQFF. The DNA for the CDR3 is TGTGCCAGCAGCCAGAGTACTAGCGGGAGAGGAGGTGAGCAGTTCTTC.

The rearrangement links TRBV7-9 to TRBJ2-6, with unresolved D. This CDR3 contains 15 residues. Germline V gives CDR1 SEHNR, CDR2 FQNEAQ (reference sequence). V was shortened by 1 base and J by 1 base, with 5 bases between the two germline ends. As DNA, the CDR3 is TGTGCCAGCAGCTTAGGGCAGTCTGGGGCCAACGTCCTGACTTTC. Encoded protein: CASSLGQSGANVLTF.

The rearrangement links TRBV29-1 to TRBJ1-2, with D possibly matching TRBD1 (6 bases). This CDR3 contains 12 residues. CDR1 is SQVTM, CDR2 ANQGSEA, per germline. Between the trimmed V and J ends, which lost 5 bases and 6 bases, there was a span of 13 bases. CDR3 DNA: TGCAGCGTTTCAGGGGCATATGATGGCTACACCTTC. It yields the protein CSVSGAYDGYTF.

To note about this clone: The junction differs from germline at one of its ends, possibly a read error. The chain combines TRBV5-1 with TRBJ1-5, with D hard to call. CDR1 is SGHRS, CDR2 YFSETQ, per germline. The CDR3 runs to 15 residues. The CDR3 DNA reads TGCGCCAGCAGTTTGGACTTAGATAGCAATCAGCCCCAGCATTTT. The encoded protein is CASSLDLDSNQPQHF.

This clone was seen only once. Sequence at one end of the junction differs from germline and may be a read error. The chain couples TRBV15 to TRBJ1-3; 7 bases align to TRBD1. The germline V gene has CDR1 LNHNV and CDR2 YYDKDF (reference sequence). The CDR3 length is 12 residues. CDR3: CATSRDHGDRDF. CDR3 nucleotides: TGTGCCACCAGCAGAGACCACGGGGACAGAGATTTT.

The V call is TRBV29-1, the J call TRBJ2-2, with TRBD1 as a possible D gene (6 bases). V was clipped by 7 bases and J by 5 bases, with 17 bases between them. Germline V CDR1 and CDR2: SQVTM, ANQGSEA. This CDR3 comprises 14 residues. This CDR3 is CSGGQLSGTGELFF. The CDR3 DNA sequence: TGCAGCGGGGGGCAGCTCTCGGGGACCGGGGAGCTGTTTTTT.

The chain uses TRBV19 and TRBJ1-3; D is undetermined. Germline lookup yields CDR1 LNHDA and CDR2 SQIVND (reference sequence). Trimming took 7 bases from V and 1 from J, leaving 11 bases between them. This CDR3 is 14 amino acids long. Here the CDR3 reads CASMPRGSGNTIYF. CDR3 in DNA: TGTGCCAGTATGCCCCGGGGATCTGGAAACACCATATATTTT.

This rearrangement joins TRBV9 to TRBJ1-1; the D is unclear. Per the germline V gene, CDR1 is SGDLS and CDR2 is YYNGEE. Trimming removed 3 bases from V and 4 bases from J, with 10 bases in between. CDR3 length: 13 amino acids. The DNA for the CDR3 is TGTGCCAGCAGCGCGTGGGGAGGCACTGAAGCTTTCTTT. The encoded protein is CASSAWGGTEAFF.

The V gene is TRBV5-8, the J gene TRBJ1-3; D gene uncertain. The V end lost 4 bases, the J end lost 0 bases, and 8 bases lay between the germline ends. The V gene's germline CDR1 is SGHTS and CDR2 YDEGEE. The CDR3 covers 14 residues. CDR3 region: CASSRPGSGNTIYF. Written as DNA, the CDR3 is TGTGCCAGCAGCAGGCCAGGCTCTGGAAACACCATATATTTT.

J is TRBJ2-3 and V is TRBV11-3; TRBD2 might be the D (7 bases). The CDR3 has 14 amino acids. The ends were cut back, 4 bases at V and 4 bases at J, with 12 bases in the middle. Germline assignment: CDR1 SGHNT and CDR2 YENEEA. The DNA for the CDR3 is TGTGCCAGCAGCTCCGGAGGGGGGGCAGATACGCAGTATTTT. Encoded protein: CASSSGGGADTQYF.

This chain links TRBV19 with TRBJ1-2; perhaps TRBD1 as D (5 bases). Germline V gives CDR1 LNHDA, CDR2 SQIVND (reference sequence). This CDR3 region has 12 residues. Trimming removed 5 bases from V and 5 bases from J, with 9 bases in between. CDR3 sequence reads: CASSEDSYGYTF. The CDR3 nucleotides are TGTGCCAGTAGTGAAGACAGTTATGGCTACACCTTC.

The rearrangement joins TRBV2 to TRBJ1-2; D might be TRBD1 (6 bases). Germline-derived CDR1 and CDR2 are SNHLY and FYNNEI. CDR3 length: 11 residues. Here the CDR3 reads CAQGGVLGYTF. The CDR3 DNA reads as TGTGCACAGGGAGGGGTTCTTGGCTACACCTTC. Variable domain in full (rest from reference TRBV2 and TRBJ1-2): EPEVTQTPSHQVTQMGQEVILRCVPISNHLYFYWYRQILGQKVEFLVSFYNNEISEKSEIFDDQFSVERPDGSNFTLKIRSTKLEDSAMYFCAQGGVLGYTFGSGTRLTVV.

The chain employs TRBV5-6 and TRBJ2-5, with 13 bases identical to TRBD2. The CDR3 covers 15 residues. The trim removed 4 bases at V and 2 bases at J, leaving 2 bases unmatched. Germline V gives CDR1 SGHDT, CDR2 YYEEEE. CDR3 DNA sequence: TGTGCCAGCAGCGTGACTAGCGGGGGGCAAGAGACCCAGTACTTC. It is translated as CASSVTSGGQETQYF.

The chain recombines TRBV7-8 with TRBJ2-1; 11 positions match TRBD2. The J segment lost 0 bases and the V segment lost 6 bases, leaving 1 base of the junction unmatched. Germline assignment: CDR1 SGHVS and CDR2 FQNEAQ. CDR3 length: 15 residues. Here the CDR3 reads CASRTSGNSYNEQFF. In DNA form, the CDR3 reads TGTGCCAGCAGGACTAGCGGGAACTCCTACAATGAGCAGTTCTTC. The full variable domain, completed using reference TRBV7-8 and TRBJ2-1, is GAGVSQSPRYKVAKRGQDVALRCDPISGHVSLFWYQQALGQGPEFLTYFQNEAQLDKSGLPSDRFFAERPEGSVSTLKIQRTQQEDSAVYLCASRTSGNSYNEQFFGPGTRLTVL.